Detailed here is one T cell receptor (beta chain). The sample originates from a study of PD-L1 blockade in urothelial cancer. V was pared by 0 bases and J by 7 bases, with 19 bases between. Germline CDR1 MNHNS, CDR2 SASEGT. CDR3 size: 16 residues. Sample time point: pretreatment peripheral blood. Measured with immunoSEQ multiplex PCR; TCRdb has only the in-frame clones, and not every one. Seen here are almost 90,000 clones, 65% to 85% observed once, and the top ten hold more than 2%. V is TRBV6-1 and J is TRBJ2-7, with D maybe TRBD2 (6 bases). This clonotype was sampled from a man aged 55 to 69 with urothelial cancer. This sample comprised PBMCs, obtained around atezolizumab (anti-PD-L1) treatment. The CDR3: CASSEARVRGAGEQYF. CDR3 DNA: TGTGCCAGCAGTGAAGCTAGGGTGCGGGGAGCGGGTGAGCAGTACTTC.